This entry concerns a single T cell receptor beta chain. Its matching antigen is unknown. J lost 0 bases, V lost 5 bases, and 0 bases had no gene match. Germline-derived CDR1 and CDR2 are SEHNR and FQNEAQ (reference sequence). The length of the CDR3 is 14 residues. This sample is drawn from a study of early T cells in non-severe SARS-CoV-2 infection. Study-level information: RNA in bulk from unsorted whole blood was sequenced, and chains were unpaired. Study-wide results and limits: Clonotype matching in VDJdb favored anti-spike CD8 responses and did not capture private and CD4 specificities.

Attachment of unique molecular identifiers was made to individual cDNA molecules. One entry per CDR3 protein, called by TCRdb with MiXCR from the 5' RACE reads. The data contain about 60,000 distinct CDR3 sequences, roughly a fifth of them seen just once; the ten biggest clones take up more than 15%. The TCR comes from an adult who was a healthcare worker with PCR-confirmed SARS-CoV-2 infection or an uninfected control (not recorded which). Sequenced material: whole blood, taken at baseline. The rearrangement joins TRBV7-9 to TRBJ2-3, with 9 bases lining up with TRBD2. CDR3 nucleotides: TGTGCCAGCAGCGGACTAGCGAGCACAGATACGCAGTATTTT. It translates to CASSGLASTDTQYF. Variable domain in full (rest from reference TRBV7-9 and TRBJ2-3): DTGVSQNPRHKITKRGQNVTFRCDPISEHNRLYWYRQTLGQGPEFLTYFQNEAQLEKSRLLSDRFSAERPKGSFSTLEIQRTEQGDSAMYLCASSGLASTDTQYFGPGTRLTVL.